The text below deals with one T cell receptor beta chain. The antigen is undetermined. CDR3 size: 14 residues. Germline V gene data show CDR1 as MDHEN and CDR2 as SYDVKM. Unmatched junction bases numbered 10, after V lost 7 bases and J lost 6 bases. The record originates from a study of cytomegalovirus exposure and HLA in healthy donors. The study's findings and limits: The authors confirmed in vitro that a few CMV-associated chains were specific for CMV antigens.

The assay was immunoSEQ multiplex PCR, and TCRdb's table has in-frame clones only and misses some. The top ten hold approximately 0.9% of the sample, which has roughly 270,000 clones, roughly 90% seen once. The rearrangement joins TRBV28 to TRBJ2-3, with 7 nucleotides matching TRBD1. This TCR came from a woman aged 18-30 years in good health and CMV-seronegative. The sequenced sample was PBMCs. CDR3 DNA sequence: TGTGCCAGCATGAGGGACAGAGATATGGATACGCAGTATTTT. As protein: CASMRDRDMDTQYF.